The 6 T cell receptor beta chains listed next were all sequenced from one sample in a study of blood T cell repertoires in COVID-19. Sequencing used immunoSEQ multiplex PCR; TCRdb keeps in-frame clones, though not all of them. The sample gives some 25,000 clones, approximately 87% of which show up once; less than 8.5% is in the top ten. The sequenced sample was peripheral blood. The receptors originated from a human donor in a cohort sampled during active COVID-19.

This rearrangement joins TRBV27 to TRBJ2-7, with 8 bases aligning to TRBD1. CDR3 length equals 15 residues. CDR1 and CDR2 from the germline V gene are MNHEY and SMNVEV (reference sequence). J gave up 0 bases and V 5 bases, and 6 bases lay outside the gene matches. DNA of the CDR3: TGTGCCAGCAGTGCACACAGGGGGAGCTCCTACGAGCAGTACTTC. Translation gives CASSAHRGSSYEQYF.

The V and J genes are TRBV19 and TRBJ2-7; 9 bases line up with TRBD1. V gave up 11 bases and J gave up 9 bases; unmatched junction bases: 17. This CDR3 contains 14 residues. CDR1 and CDR2 from the germline V gene are LNHDA and SQIVND (reference sequence). The CDR3 loop reads CACCAWTGAWGQYF. In nucleotides, the CDR3 is TGTGCCTGTTGTGCGTGGACAGGGGCTTGGGGGCAGTACTTC.

This clone was seen once. The rearrangement uses TRBV24-1 and TRBJ2-2, with D possibly TRBD2 on 7 matching bases. The V gene's germline CDR1 is KGHDR and CDR2 SFDVKD. Trimming left V 4 bases short and J 4 bases short, with 9 bases between. The CDR3 extends over 14 amino acids. As DNA, the CDR3 is TGTGCCACCAGTGACCGGGGGGCCACCGGGGAGCTGTTTTTT. It codes for CATSDRGATGELFF.

The chain combines TRBV2 with TRBJ2-2, with a tentative D call TRBD1 (6 bases). Germline V gene sequence: CDR1 SNHLY, CDR2 FYNNEI. CDR3 length equals 14 residues. V shed 6 bases and J shed 3 bases, with 11 bases lying between them. The DNA for the CDR3 is TGTGCCAGCAGCCACCGACAGGACACCGGGGAGCTGTTTTTT. Translation: CASSHRQDTGELFF. Looking up the rest from reference TRBV2 and TRBJ2-2 gives the full variable domain: EPEVTQTPSHQVTQMGQEVILRCVPISNHLYFYWYRQILGQKVEFLVSFYNNEISEKSEIFDDQFSVERPDGSNFTLKIRSTKLEDSAMYFCASSHRQDTGELFFGEGSRLTVL.

The J gene is TRBJ2-1, the V gene TRBV6-1, with TRBD1 identical over 10 bases. Germline V gene lookup returns CDR1 MNHNS and CDR2 SASEGT. Trimming took 2 bases from V and 6 from J; bases not matched to a gene: 4. The CDR3 is made up of 15 amino acids. CDR3 DNA: TGTGCCAGCAGTGAAATAAGGACAGGGGGCAATGAGCAGTTCTTC. It specifies CASSEIRTGGNEQFF.

The V gene is TRBV7-2, the J gene TRBJ2-7; D is undetermined. The CDR3 extends over 15 amino acids. CDR1 is SGHTA, CDR2 FQGNSA, per germline. The V and J ends lost 4 bases and 3 bases respectively, with 16 bases between them. This chain's CDR3 is CASSSSTGDVYEQYF. The CDR3 DNA sequence: TGTGCCAGCAGCTCTTCCACGGGTGATGTCTACGAGCAGTACTTC.